Listed below are T cell receptor beta chains from one sample, sequenced in a study of response to subunit inactivated influenza vaccine. Using its own MiXCR run on the RT-PCR reads, TCRdb lists one record per CDR3 protein. The sample has almost 250,000 distinct CDR3 sequences; less than 15% are singletons. The input for sequencing was non-naive T cells sorted from PBMCs, taken roughly 2 weeks before vaccination. The receptors derive from a man aged 45-65 years who received an inactivated influenza vaccine. Both conserved end residues are part of each CDR3. Fields, in order: V gene, CDR3 length, J gene, CDR3 protein.

TRBV7-3	16	TRBJ2-4	CASSYGLAGGLNIQYF
TRBV20-1	12	TRBJ2-7	CSARQNRDEQYF
TRBV10-3	15	TRBJ2-3	CAISEGGSSTDTQYF
TRBV5-4	15	TRBJ2-5	CASSLRTGGHETQYF
TRBV7-2	15	TRBJ2-2	CASSPSTSWMGELFF
TRBV4-1	14	TRBJ1-5	CASSQVISNQPQHF
TRBV24-1	17	TRBJ2-5	CATSEATGRGAQETQYF
TRBV7-3	16	TRBJ2-1	CASSPQLAGGRNEQFF
TRBV20-1	14	TRBJ1-4	CSAGGGTGHEKLFF
TRBV4-2	16	TRBJ2-1	CASSLAGGRLYNEQFF
TRBV5-1	13	TRBJ2-7	CASSGREGYEQYF
TRBV4-3	17	TRBJ2-7	CASSQDWAGGFDYEQYF
TRBV18	13	TRBJ1-5	CASAIGTDQPQHF
TRBV6-2/TRBV6-3	15	TRBJ2-7	CASSGSGGSIYEQYF
TRBV10-2	13	TRBJ2-2	CASSEAATGELFF
TRBV5-1	15	TRBJ2-7	CASSLEAGTPGEQYF
TRBV27	14	TRBJ1-1	CASSLQNMNTEAFF
TRBV4-1	18	TRBJ1-1	CASSQGFGAEPENTEAFF
TRBV7-9	15	TRBJ1-5	CASSLGEGWNQPQHF
TRBV28	18	TRBJ1-6	CASSLPPGGQNYNSPLHF
TRBV6-5	14	TRBJ2-7	CASSSSGGSGEQYF